The entry that follows covers one T cell receptor (beta chain) sequence. Its specificity is unknown. This record belongs to a study of cytomegalovirus exposure and HLA in healthy donors. For the study at large: Both the approximately 130 validation repertoires and the 666 first-cohort repertoires used the same platform, as reported by a later analysis.

The CDR3 contains 19 residues. The ends lost 4 bases at V and 0 bases at J; junction bases unmatched: 10. CDR1 and CDR2 (germline): SGHRS, YFSETQ. Regarding the study as a whole: Within the 95 to 150 validation repertoires, first-cohort TCR clusters tended to co-occur, according to a later analysis. Cytomegalovirus-associated status was assigned to approximately 160 TCR beta chains.

The repertoire was sequenced with immunoSEQ multiplex PCR; TCRdb's copy has only in-frame clones and lacks some. The data hold about 160,000 clones, with about 90% observed a single time. The donors formed part of the roughly 110-subject validation cohort, distinct from the roughly 700-subject first cohort. The sample comprised PBMCs. The V call is TRBV5-1, the J call TRBJ2-1, with 13 bases fitting TRBD2. This clonotype was sampled from a young man in good health and CMV-seropositive. The CDR3 region has the DNA TGCGCCAGCAGCGCATCCGGGACTAGCGGGGCCCCCTCCTACAATGAGCAGTTCTTC. This encodes CASSASGTSGAPSYNEQFF.